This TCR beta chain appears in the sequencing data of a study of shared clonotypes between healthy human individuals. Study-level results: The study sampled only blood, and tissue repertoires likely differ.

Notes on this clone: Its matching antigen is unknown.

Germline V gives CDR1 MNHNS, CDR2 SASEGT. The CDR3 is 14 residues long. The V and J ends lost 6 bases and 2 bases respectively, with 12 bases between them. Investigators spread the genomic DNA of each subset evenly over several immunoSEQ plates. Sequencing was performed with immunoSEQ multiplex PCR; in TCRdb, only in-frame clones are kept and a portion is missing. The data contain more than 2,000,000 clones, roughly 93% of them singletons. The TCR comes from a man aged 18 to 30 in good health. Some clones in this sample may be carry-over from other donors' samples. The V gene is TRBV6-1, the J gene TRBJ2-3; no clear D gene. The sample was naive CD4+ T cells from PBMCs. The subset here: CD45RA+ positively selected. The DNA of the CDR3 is TGTGCCAGCAGGGTCGGGCATTACACAGATACGCAGTATTTT. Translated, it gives CASRVGHYTDTQYF.